Below, one T cell receptor (beta chain) is given with its context. Its antigen remains unknown. Time point here: blood 2 weeks post-SBRT. The treatment here: 15 Gy SBRT to primary tumor, nephrectomy 4 weeks later. Radiation-treated patients gave blood at baseline, week 2 and week 4. The patient's renal cell carcinoma had clear cell pathology. This sample stems from a study of radiation and T cells in renal cell carcinoma. Study details: Nephrectomy followed 15 Gy stereotactic body radiation by 4 weeks.

V trimming: 4 bases; J trimming: 6 bases; junction bases outside the gene matches: 8. The germline gives CDR1 SGHRS, CDR2 YFSETQ. The CDR3 loop spans 14 amino acids. TCRdb keeps only in-frame clones here, not all; method: immunoSEQ multiplex PCR. The repertoire holds fewer than 150,000 clones, with around 89% as singletons. General observations from the study: From baseline, blood top tumor clonotypes peaked at 2 weeks post-radiation.

The receptor was derived from a woman aged 70-85 years with renal cell carcinoma. The chain has TRBV5-1 and TRBJ1-1; 8 positions match TRBD1. This sample comprised blood, obtained from a patient whose treatment included radiotherapy and nephrectomy. CDR3 sequence (DNA): TGCGCCAGCAGCGACCGACAGGGGACCCCTGAAGCTTTCTTT. It specifies CASSDRQGTPEAFF.